A single sample gave rise to the 5 T cell receptor beta chains below, sequenced in a study of blood T cell repertoires in COVID-19. TCRdb's table, derived via immunoSEQ multiplex PCR, lists solely in-frame clones and lacks some. The sample consists of about 140,000 clones, 80% to 90% of them appearing once. Material for sequencing was PBMCs or T cells enriched from blood (not recorded which). The receptors originated from a man aged 45-65 years who had recovered from COVID-19.

This clone has a single count. This sequence joins TRBV7-8 and TRBJ2-7; possible D gene TRBD2, 6 bases. The ends were cut back, 5 bases at V and 2 bases at J, with 13 bases in the middle. CDR1 and CDR2 (germline): SGHVS, FQNEAQ. The length of the CDR3 is 14 residues. The CDR3: CASSPPAGTYEQYF. In nucleotides, the CDR3 is TGTGCCAGCAGCCCTCCCGCGGGGACCTACGAGCAGTACTTC.

This clone was detected only once. V usage is TRBV19 and J usage is TRBJ2-2, with D hard to call. The CDR3 length is 13 residues. The V gene lost 0 bases and the J gene lost 8 bases, with 7 bases spanning the gap. CDR1 is LNHDA and CDR2 is SQIVND in the germline V gene (reference sequence). In nucleotides, the CDR3 is TGTGCCAGTAGTATAGATTTAATGGGGGAGCTGTTTTTT. This codes for CASSIDLMGELFF.

This sequence joins TRBV6-5 and TRBJ1-6; 7 bases line up with TRBD1. Germline CDR1 and CDR2: MNHEY and SVGAGI. V lost 7 bases and J lost 7; bases outside the gene matches: 10. This CDR3 has 15 residues. The CDR3: CASKIPGTANSPLHF. The CDR3 region has the DNA TGTGCCAGCAAGATTCCCGGGACAGCCAATTCACCCCTCCACTTT.

The rearrangement joins TRBV5-1 to TRBJ1-3, with D unresolved. CDR3 length: 16 amino acids. Trimming took off 0 bases at V and 0 bases at J, with 10 bases between the two ends. Germline values: CDR1 SGHRS, CDR2 YFSETQ. For the CDR3, the DNA is TGCGCCAGCAGCTTGGAAGGTCCGGGCTCTGGAAACACCATATATTTT. Translation gives CASSLEGPGSGNTIYF. The full variable domain, with the rest looked up from reference TRBV5-1 and TRBJ1-3, is KAGVTQTPRYLIKTRGQQVTLSCSPISGHRSVSWYQQTPGQGLQFLFEYFSETQRNKGNFPGRFSGRQFSNSRSEMNVSTLELGDSALYLCASSLEGPGSGNTIYFGEGSWLTVV.

This clone was detected once. The chain couples TRBV5-4 to TRBJ2-2; 7 bases line up with TRBD2. V lost 4 bases, J lost 6 bases, and 15 bases stayed unmatched. The CDR3 totals 17 residues. The germline V gene encodes CDR1 SGHNT and CDR2 YYREEE (reference sequence). CDR3 DNA: TGTGCCAGCAGCCAAAAAACCGGGACTACCCAGGCCGGGGAGCTGTTTTTT. It yields the protein CASSQKTGTTQAGELFF.